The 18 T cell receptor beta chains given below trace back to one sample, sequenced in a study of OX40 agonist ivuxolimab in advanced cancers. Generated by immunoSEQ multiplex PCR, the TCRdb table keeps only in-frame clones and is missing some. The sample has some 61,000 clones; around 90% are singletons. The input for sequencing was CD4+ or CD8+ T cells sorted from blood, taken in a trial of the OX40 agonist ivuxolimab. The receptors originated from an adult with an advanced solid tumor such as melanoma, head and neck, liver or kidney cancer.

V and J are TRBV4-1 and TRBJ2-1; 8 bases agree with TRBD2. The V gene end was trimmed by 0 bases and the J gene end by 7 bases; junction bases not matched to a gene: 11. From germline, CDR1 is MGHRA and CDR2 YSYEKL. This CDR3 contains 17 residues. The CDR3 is CASSQEGRGARRNEQFF. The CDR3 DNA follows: TGCGCCAGCAGCCAAGAAGGGCGGGGGGCGCGAAGGAATGAGCAGTTCTTC.

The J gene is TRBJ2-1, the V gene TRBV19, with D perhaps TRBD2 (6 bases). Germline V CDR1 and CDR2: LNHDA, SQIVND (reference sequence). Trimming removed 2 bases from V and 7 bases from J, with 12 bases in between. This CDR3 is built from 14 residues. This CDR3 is CASSIPGRWNEQFF. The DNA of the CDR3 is TGTGCCAGTAGTATACCAGGGAGGTGGAATGAGCAGTTCTTC.

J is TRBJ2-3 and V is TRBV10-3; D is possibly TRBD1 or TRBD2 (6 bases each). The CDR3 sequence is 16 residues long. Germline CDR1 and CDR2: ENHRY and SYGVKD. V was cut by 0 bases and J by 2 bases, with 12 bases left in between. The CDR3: CAISESYGGATDTQYF. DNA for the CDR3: TGTGCCATCAGTGAGTCGTACGGGGGCGCCACAGATACGCAGTATTTT.

CDR3 sequence (DNA): TGCGCCAGCAGCTTGGAGGGGACAGCGTCCTTCTACGAGCAGTACTTC. This sequence encodes CASSLEGTASFYEQYF. The rearrangement uses TRBV5-1 and TRBJ2-7, with 7 bases matching TRBD1. Per germline, CDR1 SGHRS and CDR2 YFSETQ. With 0 bases clipped from V and 3 bases from J, the junction kept 9 bases outside the gene matches. The CDR3 contains 16 residues.

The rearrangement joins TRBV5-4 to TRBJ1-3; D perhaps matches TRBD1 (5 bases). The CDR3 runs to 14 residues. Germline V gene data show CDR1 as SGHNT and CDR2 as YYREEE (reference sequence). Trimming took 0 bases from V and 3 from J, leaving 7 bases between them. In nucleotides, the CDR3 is TGTGCCAGCAGCTTGGCAGGGAGTGGAAACACCATATATTTT. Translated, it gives CASSLAGSGNTIYF.

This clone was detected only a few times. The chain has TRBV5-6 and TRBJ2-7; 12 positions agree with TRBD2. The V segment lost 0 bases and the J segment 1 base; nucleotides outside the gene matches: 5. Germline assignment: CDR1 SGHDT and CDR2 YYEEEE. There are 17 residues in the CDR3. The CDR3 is CASSLGLAGGRSYEQYF. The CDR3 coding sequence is TGTGCCAGCAGCTTGGGCCTAGCGGGGGGGCGATCCTACGAGCAGTACTTC.

The CDR3: CASSRGQGGSEAFF. The CDR3 DNA follows: TGTGCCAGCAGTAGAGGACAGGGGGGATCTGAAGCTTTCTTT. The rearrangement links TRBV11-1 to TRBJ1-1, with 10 bases fitting TRBD1. Per germline, CDR1 SGHAT and CDR2 FQDESV (reference sequence). This CDR3 is built from 14 residues. Trimming removed 6 bases from V and 6 bases from J; junction bases left unmatched: 7.

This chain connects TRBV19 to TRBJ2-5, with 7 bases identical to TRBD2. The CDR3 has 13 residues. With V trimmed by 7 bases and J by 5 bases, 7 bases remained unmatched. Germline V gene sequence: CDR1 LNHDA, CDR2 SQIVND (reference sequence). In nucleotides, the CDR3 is TGTGCCAGTAAATCTGGACTAGGGGAGACCCAGTACTTC. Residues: CASKSGLGETQYF.

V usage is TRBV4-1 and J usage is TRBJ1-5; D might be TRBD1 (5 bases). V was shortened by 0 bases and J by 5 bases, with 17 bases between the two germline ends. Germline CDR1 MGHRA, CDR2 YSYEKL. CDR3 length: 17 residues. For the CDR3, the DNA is TGCGCCAGCAGCCAAGATTTCACTCCGACAGCTCATCAGCCCCAGCATTTT. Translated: CASSQDFTPTAHQPQHF.

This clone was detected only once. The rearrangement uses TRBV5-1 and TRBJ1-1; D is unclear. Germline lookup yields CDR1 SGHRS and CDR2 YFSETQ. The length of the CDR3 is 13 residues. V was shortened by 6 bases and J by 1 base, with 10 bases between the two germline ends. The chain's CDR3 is CASNRVPNTEAFF. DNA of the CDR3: TGCGCCAGCAACCGGGTCCCGAACACTGAAGCTTTCTTT. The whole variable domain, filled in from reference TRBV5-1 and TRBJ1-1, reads KAGVTQTPRYLIKTRGQQVTLSCSPISGHRSVSWYQQTPGQGLQFLFEYFSETQRNKGNFPGRFSGRQFSNSRSEMNVSTLELGDSALYLCASNRVPNTEAFFGQGTRLTVV.

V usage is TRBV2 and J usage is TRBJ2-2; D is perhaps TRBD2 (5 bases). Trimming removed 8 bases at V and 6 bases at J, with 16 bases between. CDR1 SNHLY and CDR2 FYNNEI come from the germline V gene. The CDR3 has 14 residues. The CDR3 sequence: CASEIKSGAGELFF. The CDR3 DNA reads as TGTGCCAGCGAGATAAAGAGCGGCGCCGGGGAGCTGTTTTTT.

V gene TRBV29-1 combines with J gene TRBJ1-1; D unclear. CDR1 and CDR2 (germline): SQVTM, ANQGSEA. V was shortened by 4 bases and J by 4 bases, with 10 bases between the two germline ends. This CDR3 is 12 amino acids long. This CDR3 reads CSVVSAGTEAFF. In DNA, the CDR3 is TGCAGCGTTGTGTCGGCTGGCACTGAAGCTTTCTTT.

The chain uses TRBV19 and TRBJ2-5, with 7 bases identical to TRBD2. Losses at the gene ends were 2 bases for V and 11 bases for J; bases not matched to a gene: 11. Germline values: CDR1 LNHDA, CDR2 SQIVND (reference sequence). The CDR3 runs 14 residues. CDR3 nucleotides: TGTGCCAGTAGTATATCCGGCGCGGGGGAGGCGCAGTACTTC. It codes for CASSISGAGEAQYF.

DNA for the CDR3: TGTGCCAGTTCTCTAGCGACGCCCTACAATGAGCAGTTCTTC. This codes for CASSLATPYNEQFF. The chain has TRBV19 and TRBJ2-1, with D tentatively TRBD2 (6 bases). This CDR3 has 14 amino acids. Germline lookup yields CDR1 LNHDA and CDR2 SQIVND (reference sequence). V was shortened by 8 bases and J by 2 bases, with 13 bases between the two germline ends.

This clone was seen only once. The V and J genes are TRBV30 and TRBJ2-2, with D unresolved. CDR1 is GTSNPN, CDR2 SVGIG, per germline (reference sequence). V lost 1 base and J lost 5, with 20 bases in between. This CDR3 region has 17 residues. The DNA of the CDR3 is TGTGCCTGGAGTGACCCCTTCGGAAGGCAGCAGACCGGGGAGCTGTTTTTT. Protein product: CAWSDPFGRQQTGELFF.

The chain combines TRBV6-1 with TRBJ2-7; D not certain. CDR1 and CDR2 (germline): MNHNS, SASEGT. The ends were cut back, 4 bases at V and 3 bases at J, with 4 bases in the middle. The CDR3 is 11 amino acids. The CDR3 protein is CASSVNYEQYF. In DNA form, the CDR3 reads TGTGCCAGCAGTGTGAACTACGAGCAGTACTTC.

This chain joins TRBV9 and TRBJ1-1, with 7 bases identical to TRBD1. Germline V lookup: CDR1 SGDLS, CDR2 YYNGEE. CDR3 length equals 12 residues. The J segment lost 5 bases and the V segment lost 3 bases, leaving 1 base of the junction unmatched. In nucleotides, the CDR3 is TGTGCCAGCAGCGGGGACAGTACTGAAGCTTTCTTT. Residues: CASSGDSTEAFF.

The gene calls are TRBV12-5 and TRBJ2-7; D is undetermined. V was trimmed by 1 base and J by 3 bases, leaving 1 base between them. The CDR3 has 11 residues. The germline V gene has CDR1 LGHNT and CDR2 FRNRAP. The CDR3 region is CASGLGYEQYF. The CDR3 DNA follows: TGTGCTAGTGGTTTGGGCTACGAGCAGTACTTC.